This entry lists 9 T cell receptor beta chains sequenced from one sample in a study of T-cell memory formation after mild COVID-19. TCRdb analysed the 5' RACE reads with MiXCR anew, one entry per CDR3 protein. The sample has fewer than 650,000 distinct CDR3 sequences, approximately 15% seen once. The sample consisted of PBMCs or a T cell subset sorted from them (not recorded which). The receptors were gathered from an adult woman who had mild COVID-19 (a few samples of this study predate the infection). Cell type and time point are not known.

V usage is TRBV12-3 or TRBV12-4 and J usage is TRBJ2-3, with TRBD2 as a possible D gene (7 bases). The CDR3 runs to 11 residues. The CDR3 coding sequence is TGTGCACCAGGGGAGGGAGATACGCAGTATTTT. Amino acids: CAPGEGDTQYF.

This clonotype was counted only a few times. J is TRBJ2-1 and V is TRBV29-1; 7 positions match TRBD1. Germline CDR1 and CDR2: SQVTM and ANQGSEA. V trimming: 6 bases; J trimming: 12 bases; junction bases outside the gene matches: 14. The CDR3 is 13 amino acids. The CDR3 spells CSVEFTGVGAQFF. In DNA form, the CDR3 reads TGCAGCGTGGAATTCACAGGGGTAGGGGCGCAGTTCTTC.

In this sample, this clonotype turned up a few times. J is TRBJ1-1 and V is TRBV20-1; the D is unclear. There are 12 residues in the CDR3. Germline loops: CDR1 DFQATT, CDR2 SNEGSKA (reference sequence). Between the trimmed V and J ends, which lost 2 bases and 2 bases, there was a span of 6 bases. The DNA of the CDR3 is TGCAGTGCTAGACCAACCAACACTGAAGCTTTCTTT. It is translated as CSARPTNTEAFF.

This clonotype has a handful of counts. The chain is built from TRBV18 and TRBJ1-5, with a weak D call TRBD1 (5 bases). Looked up from germline, CDR1 is KGHSH and CDR2 is LQKENI. CDR3 length: 15 amino acids. The ends were cut back, 2 bases at V and 2 bases at J, with 10 bases in the middle. CDR3 region: CASSPRRDGNQPQHF. The DNA for the CDR3 is TGTGCCAGCTCACCAAGGAGGGACGGCAATCAGCCCCAGCATTTT.

This clonotype was recorded many times. CDR3 in amino acids: CSAPSGTSGRYPYEQYF. CDR3 nucleotides: TGCAGTGCTCCTTCCGGGACTAGCGGGAGATACCCCTACGAGCAGTACTTC. V usage is TRBV20-1 and J usage is TRBJ2-7; 14 positions agree with TRBD2. J gave up 2 bases and V 5 bases, and 11 bases lay outside the gene matches. The CDR3 extends over 17 amino acids. The germline V gene encodes CDR1 DFQATT and CDR2 SNEGSKA (reference sequence).

In this sample, this clonotype turned up once. J is TRBJ1-6 and V is TRBV11-3, with D perhaps TRBD1 (6 bases). CDR3 size: 14 residues. Germline loops: CDR1 SGHNT, CDR2 YENEEA. V gave up 0 bases and J gave up 10 bases, with 10 bases separating them. In nucleotides, the CDR3 is TGTGCCAGCAGCTTAGATGGACAGCGATCACCCCTCCACTTT. Its protein is CASSLDGQRSPLHF.

The chain joins TRBV12-3 or TRBV12-4 to TRBJ1-1; D perhaps matches TRBD1 (6 bases). The CDR3 has 14 residues. The V gene lost 5 bases and the J gene lost 3 bases, with 13 bases spanning the gap. The CDR3 sequence: CASSERGGYTEAFF. The CDR3, as DNA: TGTGCCAGCAGTGAGAGAGGGGGGTACACTGAAGCTTTCTTT.

CDR3 protein: CATATQGSNQPQHF. In nucleotides, the CDR3 is TGTGCCACCGCGACACAGGGCAGCAATCAGCCCCAGCATTTT. This chain joins TRBV24-1 and TRBJ1-5; a weak D match, TRBD1 (6 bases). The germline V gene has CDR1 KGHDR and CDR2 SFDVKD. The V and J ends lost 9 bases and 1 base respectively, with 12 bases between them. This CDR3 comprises 14 residues.

The chain combines TRBV12-3 or TRBV12-4 with TRBJ2-5, with 9 bases identical to TRBD1. After removal of 4 bases from V and 3 bases from J, the junction contained 3 bases not matched to a gene. The CDR3 length is 14 residues. CDR3 in DNA: TGTGCCAGCAGTTCGACAGGGGGGGAAGAGACCCAGTACTTC. It encodes CASSSTGGEETQYF.